Following are 29 T cell receptor beta chains from one sample sequenced in a study of cytomegalovirus exposure and HLA in healthy donors. Use of 60 Vbeta and 13 Jbeta primers characterized the PCR. Assay used: immunoSEQ multiplex PCR; TCRdb lists only in-frame clones, some missing. The table has approximately 110,000 clones, just over 15% seen once. Sequencing was done on a sample of PBMCs. These receptor sequences come from a woman aged 18-35 years in good health and CMV-seronegative.

V usage is TRBV13 and J usage is TRBJ2-7; 10 bases are a match to TRBD1. Losses at the gene ends were 0 bases for V and 6 bases for J; bases not matched to a gene: 8. From germline, CDR1 is PRHDT and CDR2 FYEKMQ (reference sequence). This CDR3 region has 16 residues. CDR3 nucleotides: TGTGCCAGCAGCTTAGGGGGACAGGGGACATCGGGCGAGCAGTACTTC. Residues: CASSLGGQGTSGEQYF.

This clone was detected a few times. The chain couples TRBV4-2 to TRBJ1-4; TRBD1 matches at 9 bases. Germline V gene data show CDR1 as LGHNA and CDR2 as YNFKEQ. V dropped 1 base and J dropped 6; count of bases not matched to a gene: 3. The CDR3 totals 15 residues. This chain's CDR3 is CASSQVRTGDEKLFF. In DNA form, the CDR3 reads TGTGCCAGCAGCCAAGTCCGGACAGGGGATGAAAAACTGTTTTTT.

The chain links TRBV6-1 to TRBJ1-4; tentatively, D is TRBD1 (6 bases). The V end was cut by 8 bases, the J end by 9 bases, with 19 bases between. Looked up from germline, CDR1 is MNHNS and CDR2 is SASEGT. The CDR3 extends over 14 amino acids. The DNA for the CDR3 is TGTGCCAGCCAAGAGGGGGGAGGGTCGAAAAAACTGTTTTTT. Residues: CASQEGGGSKKLFF.

The chain links TRBV28 to TRBJ1-4, with D hard to call. V lost 5 bases to trimming and J lost 5 bases, with 6 bases between them. Looked up from germline, CDR1 is MDHEN and CDR2 is SYDVKM. The CDR3 has 12 residues. Here the CDR3 reads CASSQKNEKLFF. CDR3 DNA sequence: TGTGCCAGCAGTCAGAAGAATGAAAAACTGTTTTTT. The full variable domain, in which reference TRBV28 and TRBJ1-4 provide the parts outside the CDR3, is DVKVTQSSRYLVKRTGEKVFLECVQDMDHENMFWYRQDPGLGLRLIYFSYDVKMKEKGDIPEGYSVSREKKERFSLILESASTNQTSMYLCASSQKNEKLFFGSGTQLSVL.

The chain carries TRBV5-4 and TRBJ2-5; TRBD2 matches 9 bases. V lost 4 bases, J lost 5 bases, and 12 bases stayed unmatched. The CDR3 runs to 16 residues. Germline V gives CDR1 SGHNT, CDR2 YYREEE (reference sequence). CDR3 sequence reads: CASSQGAGGSMETQYF. The CDR3 DNA reads as TGTGCCAGCAGCCAGGGTGCGGGAGGGAGTATGGAGACCCAGTACTTC.

This clone appeared a few times. This chain connects TRBV10-1 to TRBJ2-5; perhaps TRBD1 as D (6 bases). The CDR3 spans 14 residues. The ends were cut back, 0 bases at V and 2 bases at J, with 7 bases in the middle. The germline V gene has CDR1 WNHNN and CDR2 SYGVQD (reference sequence). CDR3 in amino acids: CASSESRGQETQYF. CDR3 coding DNA: TGCGCCAGCAGTGAGTCGAGGGGGCAAGAGACCCAGTACTTC.

CDR3 nucleotide sequence: TGTGCCAGCAGTCCCTACCCCCACAGTTTCCACGAGCAGTACTTC. Its translation: CASSPYPHSFHEQYF. This chain connects TRBV25-1 to TRBJ2-7; D remains unclear. Trimming shortened V by 5 bases and J by 5 bases, and 19 bases separated the two germline ends. This CDR3 spans 15 amino acids. The germline V gene encodes CDR1 MGHDK and CDR2 SYGVNS.

The gene calls are TRBV11-2 and TRBJ2-7, with 7 positions matching TRBD2. Germline CDR1 reads SGHAT; CDR2 reads FQNNGV. The CDR3 extends over 17 amino acids. V was clipped by 4 bases and J by 2 bases; unmatched bases: 14. The CDR3 DNA sequence: TGTGCCAGCAGCTACAGAGGCGGGAGCGTCCTGCCCTACGAGCAGTACTTC. This gives the protein CASSYRGGSVLPYEQYF.

The chain combines TRBV29-1 with TRBJ2-1; TRBD2 aligns across 11 bases. Per the germline V gene, CDR1 is SQVTM and CDR2 is ANQGSEA. Trimming took 6 bases from V and 2 from J; bases not matched to a gene: 9. There are 16 residues in the CDR3. CDR3 region: CSVETSGSYPYNEQFF. The CDR3 DNA reads as TGCAGCGTGGAAACTAGCGGGAGTTACCCCTACAATGAGCAGTTCTTC.

The chain combines TRBV19 with TRBJ2-7; the match to TRBD1 covers 8 bases. This CDR3 has 14 residues. V lost 5 bases and J lost 4; bases outside the gene matches: 7. Germline V CDR1 and CDR2: LNHDA, SQIVND (reference sequence). In DNA form, the CDR3 reads TGTGCCAGTAGTTATGGGACAGGACGATACGAGCAGTACTTC. Translated: CASSYGTGRYEQYF.

This rearrangement joins TRBV2 to TRBJ2-1, with D possibly matching TRBD1 (5 bases). The CDR3 has 12 amino acids. Germline CDR1 SNHLY, CDR2 FYNNEI. The V and J ends lost 7 bases and 12 bases respectively, with 16 bases between them. The CDR3 bases are TGTGCCAGCACCCAGGGCCCCCGCTCGCAGTTCTTC. It specifies CASTQGPRSQFF.

This clone was detected a few times. The rearrangement joins TRBV5-1 to TRBJ2-3; 10 nucleotides align to TRBD2. Germline-derived CDR1 and CDR2 are SGHRS and YFSETQ. The CDR3 runs to 16 residues. Germline trimming cut 0 bases from V and 2 bases from J; bases unmatched to any gene: 3. The CDR3 sequence is CASSLATSGHTDTQYF. The CDR3 DNA reads as TGCGCCAGCAGCTTGGCGACTAGCGGGCACACAGATACGCAGTATTTT. The whole variable domain, remainder taken from reference TRBV5-1 and TRBJ2-3, is KAGVTQTPRYLIKTRGQQVTLSCSPISGHRSVSWYQQTPGQGLQFLFEYFSETQRNKGNFPGRFSGRQFSNSRSEMNVSTLELGDSALYLCASSLATSGHTDTQYFGPGTRLTVL.

This clone was recorded a few times. The chain has TRBV6-5 and TRBJ1-2, with TRBD1 as a possible D gene (6 bases). The CDR3 length is 13 residues. V lost 5 bases, J lost 4 bases, and 11 bases lay in between. Germline V gene sequence: CDR1 MNHEY, CDR2 SVGAGI. CDR3 DNA: TGTGCCAGCAGTCTAGGACAGTTCTATGGCTACACCTTC. This encodes CASSLGQFYGYTF.

This clone has more than one count but fewer than ten. The chain recombines TRBV7-9 with TRBJ2-3; 11 bases are a match to TRBD2. Germline lookup yields CDR1 SEHNR and CDR2 FQNEAQ (reference sequence). Germline trimming cut 3 bases from V and 6 bases from J; bases unmatched to any gene: 8. The CDR3 is made up of 16 amino acids. CDR3 loop: CASSLDTSGGRDTQYF. Written as DNA, the CDR3 is TGTGCCAGCAGCTTGGACACTAGCGGGGGACGGGATACGCAGTATTTT.

This clone turned up a few times. The chain links TRBV4-3 to TRBJ2-3; 14 bases line up with TRBD2. The V segment lost 1 base and the J segment 6 bases; nucleotides outside the gene matches: 3. The CDR3 extends over 16 amino acids. Germline V gene data show CDR1 as LGHNA and CDR2 as YSLEER. CDR3 region: CASSQGLAGGQDTQYF. CDR3 nucleotide sequence: TGCGCCAGCAGCCAAGGACTAGCGGGGGGGCAGGATACGCAGTATTTT.

There are a few counts of this clone. For the CDR3, the DNA is TGTGCCAGCAGCTCGCCCATAGCGGGAACGGGCGGGGAGCTGTTTTTT. Translation gives CASSSPIAGTGGELFF. J is TRBJ2-2 and V is TRBV7-9; 8 nucleotides align to TRBD2. Germline CDR1 SEHNR, CDR2 FQNEAQ (reference sequence). The junction had 11 bases not matched to a gene; V was cut back by 4 bases and J by 7 bases. The CDR3 is 16 amino acids.

V usage is TRBV7-9 and J usage is TRBJ2-1; TRBD2 is a possible D gene (6 bases). Per germline, CDR1 SEHNR and CDR2 FQNEAQ (reference sequence). Deletions cut 3 bases from V and 4 bases from J, with 7 bases between. This CDR3 has 13 residues. The CDR3 nucleotides are TGTGCCAGCAGCTTGGGACTTTACAATGAGCAGTTCTTC. This translates into CASSLGLYNEQFF.

The chain couples TRBV19 to TRBJ1-2, with D possibly being TRBD1 (6 bases). The CDR3 has 15 amino acids. Germline lookup yields CDR1 LNHDA and CDR2 SQIVND (reference sequence). V was shortened by 3 bases and J by 8 bases, with 19 bases between the two germline ends. The CDR3 protein is CASSIQPGGSRGYTF. The CDR3 DNA sequence: TGTGCCAGTAGTATCCAACCGGGGGGCAGTCGGGGCTACACCTTC.

The chain employs TRBV27 and TRBJ2-1; 9 nucleotides align to TRBD2. Germline-derived CDR1 and CDR2 are MNHEY and SMNVEV (reference sequence). V shed 7 bases, J shed 3 bases, and the junction held 10 bases outside the gene matches. This CDR3 is 16 amino acids long. The CDR3 coding sequence is TGTGCCAGCACTATAACCCCTAGCGGGGACTACAATGAGCAGTTCTTC. This translates into CASTITPSGDYNEQFF.

This clone was seen only a few times. The gene calls are TRBV10-3 and TRBJ2-1; 7 bases agree with TRBD1. The ends lost 6 bases at V and 3 bases at J; junction bases unmatched: 11. CDR1 ENHRY and CDR2 SYGVKD come from the germline V gene. CDR3 length equals 16 residues. CDR3 in DNA: TGTGCCATCAGGGAGACCGGGACAGAGTTCTACAATGAGCAGTTCTTC. Encoded protein: CAIRETGTEFYNEQFF.

The chain recombines TRBV7-6 with TRBJ2-2; 10 nucleotides line up with TRBD2. V shed 6 bases, J shed 3 bases, and the junction held 13 bases outside the gene matches. CDR1 is SGHVS and CDR2 is FNYEAQ in the germline V gene. CDR3 size: 18 residues. The CDR3 spells CASSQLKRGGRDTGELFF. For the CDR3, the DNA is TGTGCCAGCAGTCAACTCAAGCGGGGGGGCCGCGACACCGGGGAGCTGTTTTTT.

The rearrangement uses TRBV28 and TRBJ2-3; TRBD1 matches at 8 bases. The CDR3 covers 16 residues. V was pared by 5 bases and J by 4 bases, with 11 bases of the junction left unmatched. The germline V gene has CDR1 MDHEN and CDR2 SYDVKM. Written as DNA, the CDR3 is TGTGCCAGCAGTACCAGGACAGGGTTTGACGCAGATACGCAGTATTTT. Translated: CASSTRTGFDADTQYF.

CDR3 in amino acids: CASSLGYGLGGVEKLFF. For the CDR3, the DNA is TGTGCCAGCAGCTTAGGGTACGGTTTAGGGGGCGTGGAAAAACTGTTTTTT. The rearrangement uses TRBV13 and TRBJ1-4, with 7 bases aligning to TRBD1. The CDR3 extends over 17 amino acids. V lost 0 bases to trimming and J lost 8 bases; unmatched junction nucleotides: 12. Looked up from germline, CDR1 is PRHDT and CDR2 is FYEKMQ (reference sequence).

As DNA, the CDR3 is TGTGCCAGCAGCCACGGGGGTTGGGGGGGAAAAAACATTCAGTACTTC. Amino acids: CASSHGGWGGKNIQYF. The V call is TRBV13, the J call TRBJ2-4; 7 nucleotides align to TRBD2. Germline CDR1 reads PRHDT; CDR2 reads FYEKMQ (reference sequence). The CDR3 extends over 16 amino acids. Trimming removed 5 bases from V and 4 bases from J; junction bases left unmatched: 11.

V usage is TRBV6-1 and J usage is TRBJ2-6; D not certain. The length of the CDR3 is 15 residues. V was shortened by 6 bases and J by 3 bases, with 12 bases between the two germline ends. Germline CDR1 and CDR2: MNHNS and SASEGT. DNA for the CDR3: TGTGCCAGCAGCGTCCCCCTCGGTGGGGCCAACGTCCTGACTTTC. Translation: CASSVPLGGANVLTF.

The rearrangement uses TRBV5-1 and TRBJ2-5; a possible D gene is TRBD1 (5 bases). The CDR3 is 11 residues long. Trimming cost V 5 bases and J 7 bases, with 9 bases left between them. Looked up from germline, CDR1 is SGHRS and CDR2 is YFSETQ. The CDR3 nucleotides read TGCGCCAGCAGTCATCAGGGGACCCAGTACTTC. The encoded protein is CASSHQGTQYF.

In this sample, this clone turned up a few times. The gene calls are TRBV6-6 and TRBJ2-3; D not certain. Germline V gene sequence: CDR1 MNHNY, CDR2 SVGAGI (reference sequence). The CDR3 totals 16 residues. V lost 2 bases and J 4 bases, leaving 16 bases between the germline ends. In nucleotides, the CDR3 is TGTGCCAGCAGTTACCAAACACCCTCTGTTCCAGATACGCAGTATTTT. Its protein is CASSYQTPSVPDTQYF.

The J gene is TRBJ1-5, the V gene TRBV19, with a weak D call TRBD1 (6 bases). In germline, CDR1 is LNHDA, CDR2 SQIVND (reference sequence). Trimming took off 10 bases at V and 6 bases at J, with 22 bases between the two ends. CDR3 length: 15 residues. CDR3 sequence reads: CATSQGSSVLQPQHF. Here the CDR3 DNA reads TGTGCCACCTCCCAGGGGTCGTCGGTCCTTCAGCCCCAGCATTTT.

This clone was counted between two and nine times. Here the CDR3 DNA reads TGTGCCAGCAGCCCGGACAAGGTTTACAATGAGCAGTTCTTC. As protein: CASSPDKVYNEQFF. This sequence joins TRBV7-9 and TRBJ2-1, with D possibly TRBD1 on 5 matching bases. V lost 5 bases and J 4 bases, leaving 12 bases between the germline ends. The germline gives CDR1 SEHNR, CDR2 FQNEAQ (reference sequence). The CDR3 totals 14 residues. Based on the CDR3 plus reference TRBV7-9 and TRBJ2-1, the full variable domain is DTGVSQNPRHKITKRGQNVTFRCDPISEHNRLYWYRQTLGQGPEFLTYFQNEAQLEKSRLLSDRFSAERPKGSFSTLEIQRTEQGDSAMYLCASSPDKVYNEQFFGPGTRLTVL.